This T cell receptor (beta chain) came from a study of T cell clones after liver transplantation. General observations from the study: Conclusions were preliminary, with small, heterogeneous patient groups.

The CDR3 runs 14 residues. CDR1 is SGHRS and CDR2 is YFSETQ in the germline V gene. Trimming removed 4 bases from V and 5 bases from J; junction bases left unmatched: 5. A few counts support this clone. Its antigen is as yet unknown. The repertoire was sequenced with immunoSEQ multiplex PCR; TCRdb's copy has only in-frame clones and lacks some. This sample has about 74,000 clones, with about four fifths found just once. This TCR was recovered from a human donor who received a liver transplant. The chain is built from TRBV5-1 and TRBJ1-1; TRBD1 matches 10 bases. Specimen: CD4+ T cells from blood, collected before liver transplant. The CDR3 here is CASSGGQGETEAFF. The CDR3 DNA sequence: TGCGCCAGCAGCGGAGGACAGGGGGAAACTGAAGCTTTCTTT.